Below, 19 T cell receptor beta chains from the same sample are listed, as sequenced in a study of blood T cells in healthy people across ages. For the second PCR, which ran for about 6 to 12 cycles, a sample-barcoded 5' primer and a J-beta primer mix were used. One entry per CDR3 protein results from TCRdb running MiXCR on the 5' RACE reads. The data contain about 1,400,000 distinct CDR3 sequences, around 59% of them singletons. The sample consisted of blood. The receptors derive from a young man in good health.

The V and J genes are TRBV2 and TRBJ1-5; no clear D gene. V lost 6 bases, J lost 2 bases, and 11 bases lay in between. The CDR3 loop spans 14 amino acids. Looked up from germline, CDR1 is SNHLY and CDR2 is FYNNEI. Written as DNA, the CDR3 is TGTGCCAGCAGATCTGAGATGGGCAATCAGCCCCAGCATTTT. The encoded protein is CASRSEMGNQPQHF. The entire variable domain, with the rest obtained from reference TRBV2 and TRBJ1-5, is as follows: EPEVTQTPSHQVTQMGQEVILRCVPISNHLYFYWYRQILGQKVEFLVSFYNNEISEKSEIFDDQFSVERPDGSNFTLKIRSTKLEDSAMYFCASRSEMGNQPQHFGDGTRLSIL.

The rearrangement joins TRBV5-1 to TRBJ2-7; tentative D call: TRBD2 (7 bases). The CDR3 runs to 15 residues. The V end was cut by 6 bases, the J end by 0 bases, with 16 bases between. CDR1 is SGHRS and CDR2 is YFSETQ in the germline V gene. The CDR3 nucleotides read TGCGCCAGCACGACGAGCGGGACACCCTCCTACGAGCAGTACTTC. Translating it yields CASTTSGTPSYEQYF.

This clonotype was recorded a few times. CDR3 bases: TGTGCCAGCAGGGCGGACGGAAGCTCCTACAATGAGCAGTACTTC. It specifies CASRADGSSYNEQYF. This sequence joins TRBV6-6 and TRBJ2-1; D ambiguous. The better agreement between TRBJ2-7 and the DNA end casts doubt on the J call. Germline CDR1 and CDR2: MNHNY and SVGAGI (reference sequence). CDR3 size: 15 residues.

The gene calls are TRBV20-1 and TRBJ2-7; 9 positions agree with TRBD1. The V gene's germline CDR1 is DFQATT and CDR2 SNEGSKA (reference sequence). This CDR3 has 17 residues. The junction had 14 bases not matched to a gene; V was cut back by 3 bases and J by 2 bases. The CDR3 region has the DNA TGCAGTGCTAGTTATTTGGGACAGGGACCTTCTGCCTACGAGCAGTACTTC. It translates to CSASYLGQGPSAYEQYF.

The rearrangement uses TRBV29-1 and TRBJ2-4; the D gene is possibly TRBD2 (6 bases). The V and J ends lost 4 bases and 13 bases respectively, with 17 bases between them. This CDR3 has 12 residues. Germline loops: CDR1 SQVTM, CDR2 ANQGSEA. The CDR3 protein is CSVVGLGVEQYF. CDR3 bases: TGCAGCGTTGTGGGACTCGGGGTGGAGCAGTACTTC.

This chain connects TRBV10-3 to TRBJ2-5; TRBD2 might be the D (5 bases). This CDR3 comprises 13 residues. Looked up from germline, CDR1 is ENHRY and CDR2 is SYGVKD. Trimming left V 3 bases short and J 5 bases short, with 10 bases between. The CDR3 DNA follows: TGTGCCATCAGTGACGGGGTTGTTGAGACCCAGTACTTC. Translation: CAISDGVVETQYF.

This chain joins TRBV11-2 and TRBJ2-1; TRBD1 agrees at 8 bases. Germline V gene lookup returns CDR1 SGHAT and CDR2 FQNNGV. The CDR3 extends over 13 amino acids. Germline trimming cut 2 bases from V and 10 bases from J; bases unmatched to any gene: 4. CDR3 coding DNA: TGTGCCAGCAGCTTACCCAGGGACAGGGAGCAGTTCTTC. This codes for CASSLPRDREQFF.

This clonotype was detected only a few times. CDR3 coding DNA: TGTGCCAGCAGTGACCCCGCCTCGAACACTGAAGCTTTCTTT. Translated, it gives CASSDPASNTEAFF. The genes are TRBV6-5 and TRBJ1-1; D is unclear. From germline, CDR1 is MNHEY and CDR2 SVGAGI. The CDR3 is 14 amino acids. The V end was cut by 5 bases, the J end by 1 base, with 11 bases between.

The chain uses TRBV5-4 and TRBJ2-5; D possibly corresponds to TRBD1 (6 bases). Trimming cost V 5 bases and J 0 bases, with 17 bases left between them. The CDR3 sequence is 16 residues long. The germline gives CDR1 SGHNT, CDR2 YYREEE (reference sequence). In nucleotides, the CDR3 is TGTGCCAGCAGGCATGGGGACACCTCGTACCAAGAGACCCAGTACTTC. Protein product: CASRHGDTSYQETQYF.

V is TRBV3-1 and J is TRBJ2-7; D is ambiguous. Trimming took 0 bases from V and 3 from J, leaving 12 bases between them. The V gene's germline CDR1 is LGHDT and CDR2 YNNKEL (reference sequence). The CDR3 is made up of 15 amino acids. Written as DNA, the CDR3 is TGTGCCAGCAGCCAAGATATCGCGACCTTCTACGAGCAGTACTTC. The encoded protein is CASSQDIATFYEQYF.

The gene calls are TRBV7-9 and TRBJ2-6, with D perhaps assigned TRBD1 or TRBD2 (5 bases each). Germline V gives CDR1 SEHNR, CDR2 FQNEAQ (reference sequence). The CDR3 is 17 residues long. V was shortened by 4 bases and J by 0 bases, with 13 bases between the two germline ends. CDR3 amino acids: CASSWDRRSSGANVLTF. The CDR3 DNA sequence: TGTGCCAGCAGCTGGGACCGAAGATCCTCTGGGGCCAACGTCCTGACTTTC.

This rearrangement joins TRBV28 to TRBJ2-3; 7 bases fit TRBD1. This CDR3 region has 15 residues. CDR1 MDHEN and CDR2 SYDVKM come from the germline V gene. V was pared by 3 bases and J by 4 bases, with 7 bases of the junction left unmatched. The CDR3 DNA follows: TGTGCCAGCAGTTTCTCGACAGGGTTATCAGATACGCAGTATTTT. It translates to CASSFSTGLSDTQYF.

The J gene is TRBJ2-4, the V gene TRBV3-1; tentative D call: TRBD1 (5 bases). CDR3 size: 15 residues. Germline CDR1 reads LGHDT; CDR2 reads YNNKEL (reference sequence). With 2 bases removed from V and 1 base from J, the gap between germline ends came to 9 bases. This CDR3 is CASSQQGLAKNIQYF. CDR3 bases: TGTGCCAGCAGCCAACAGGGTCTGGCCAAAAACATTCAGTACTTC.

The V gene is TRBV4-2, the J gene TRBJ2-5; TRBD2 matches at 12 bases. CDR3 length: 15 amino acids. Germline CDR1 and CDR2: LGHNA and YNFKEQ. After removal of 2 bases from V and 2 bases from J, the junction contained 0 bases not matched to a gene. This CDR3 is CASSQTSGGQETQYF. CDR3 nucleotides: TGTGCCAGCAGCCAAACTAGCGGGGGGCAAGAGACCCAGTACTTC.

V usage is TRBV5-4 and J usage is TRBJ1-4, with 7 bases lining up with TRBD1. The V and J ends lost 4 bases and 6 bases, in that order; junction bases with no gene match: 6. The CDR3 loop spans 14 amino acids. Germline loops: CDR1 SGHNT, CDR2 YYREEE (reference sequence). The CDR3 bases are TGTGCCAGCAGCCTGGGGGGGACAGATGAAAAACTGTTTTTT. It codes for CASSLGGTDEKLFF.

The chain links TRBV6-2 or TRBV6-3 to TRBJ2-2; D possibly corresponds to TRBD1 (5 bases). Trimming pared 5 bases from V and 5 bases from J, leaving 15 bases between. Germline values: CDR1 MNHEY, CDR2 SVGEGT. This CDR3 comprises 15 residues. CDR3 DNA sequence: TGTGCCAGCAGTCGCCTTGGGGCGGTGACCGGGGAGCTGTTTTTT. Encoded protein: CASSRLGAVTGELFF.

CDR3 bases: TGTGCCAGCAGCCCAATGCTGGTCGGTTCAGGGAACTACGAGCAGTACTTC. Amino acid sequence: CASSPMLVGSGNYEQYF. The chain is built from TRBV3-1 and TRBJ2-7; TRBD1 is a possible D gene (5 bases). This CDR3 has 17 residues. CDR1 LGHDT and CDR2 YNNKEL come from the germline V gene (reference sequence). Trimming took off 4 bases at V and 3 bases at J, with 22 bases between the two ends.

This chain joins TRBV4-1 and TRBJ2-7; a weak D match, TRBD2 (6 bases). Germline lookup yields CDR1 MGHRA and CDR2 YSYEKL. V lost 1 base and J 12 bases, leaving 34 bases between the germline ends. CDR3 length: 19 amino acids. The CDR3 nucleotides are TGCGCCAGCAGCCAAGGAATTCTAGCGACCGAGCGCGTCGAGCTCGCCCCGTACTTC. Its translation: CASSQGILATERVELAPYF.

This clonotype was seen more than once but under ten times. The chain employs TRBV3-1 and TRBJ1-6; weak D call: TRBD1 (5 bases). The CDR3 covers 12 residues. The germline V gene has CDR1 LGHDT and CDR2 YNNKEL (reference sequence). V dropped 10 bases and J dropped 10 bases, with 14 bases sitting between them. The CDR3 loop reads CATRAGLSPLHF. CDR3 nucleotides: TGTGCCACCAGGGCAGGGTTGTCACCCCTCCACTTT. The full variable domain, with the rest looked up from reference TRBV3-1 and TRBJ1-6, is DTAVSQTPKYLVTQMGNDKSIKCEQNLGHDTMYWYKQDSKKFLKIMFSYNNKELIINETVPNRFSPKSPDKAHLNLHINSLELGDSAVYFCATRAGLSPLHFGNGTRLTVT.